This TCR beta chain was identified during a study of identical twins. This clonotype was seen repeatedly, ten times or more. Its specificity is not known. TCRdb passed the 5' RACE reads through MiXCR, listing each CDR3 protein once. Of approximately 300,000 distinct CDR3 sequences listed, roughly 10% are singletons. Study-wide points: Where out-of-frame alpha sequences were twin-shared, they showed excess low generation probability. Beta clonotypes that were abundant in cord blood contained fewer insertions, a pattern absent from memory repertoires.

Only healthy Caucasians were enrolled as donors. Germline-derived CDR1 and CDR2 are SQVTM and ANQGSEA. The CDR3 extends over 12 amino acids. The V and J ends lost 7 bases and 3 bases, in that order; junction bases with no gene match: 4. This sample was also put to use in a study of yellow fever vaccine responses in identical twins. Per that study: A vaccine T cell response that seemed partly convergent and partly personalized was reported in twins.

This sequence originates from a woman aged 18 to 35 in good health. The gene calls are TRBV29-1 and TRBJ2-7, with 9 bases aligning to TRBD1. The sequenced sample was CD8+ T cells sorted from blood. DNA of the CDR3: TGCAGCGCCTCGGGACAGGGCTACGAGCAGTACTTC. Protein sequence: CSASGQGYEQYF.